Below are 2 T cell receptor beta chains sequenced from a single sample in a study of blood T cell repertoires in COVID-19. The protocol was immunoSEQ multiplex PCR, while the TCRdb copy is restricted to in-frame clones and leaves out a portion. The sample records roughly 51,000 clones, 65% to 90% being singletons. Sequences were obtained from peripheral blood. These receptors were taken from a woman older than 75 with acute or convalescent COVID-19.

The chain joins TRBV7-9 to TRBJ2-7; TRBD2 might be the D (6 bases). CDR3 length: 10 amino acids. The ends were cut back, 11 bases at V and 7 bases at J, with 12 bases in the middle. Germline V gives CDR1 SEHNR, CDR2 FQNEAQ (reference sequence). This CDR3 reads CAPIREEQYF. Written as DNA, the CDR3 is TGTGCCCCGATCCGGGAGGAGCAGTACTTC.

This clone has just a few counts. The J gene is TRBJ2-1, the V gene TRBV6-4, with 9 bases matching TRBD2. Looked up from germline, CDR1 is MRHNA and CDR2 is SNTAGT. The length of the CDR3 is 15 residues. The J segment lost 2 bases and the V segment lost 5 bases, leaving 4 bases of the junction unmatched. In DNA, the CDR3 is TGTGCCAGCAGTCCTAGCGGGGAGCCCTACAATGAGCAGTTCTTC. Protein: CASSPSGEPYNEQFF.